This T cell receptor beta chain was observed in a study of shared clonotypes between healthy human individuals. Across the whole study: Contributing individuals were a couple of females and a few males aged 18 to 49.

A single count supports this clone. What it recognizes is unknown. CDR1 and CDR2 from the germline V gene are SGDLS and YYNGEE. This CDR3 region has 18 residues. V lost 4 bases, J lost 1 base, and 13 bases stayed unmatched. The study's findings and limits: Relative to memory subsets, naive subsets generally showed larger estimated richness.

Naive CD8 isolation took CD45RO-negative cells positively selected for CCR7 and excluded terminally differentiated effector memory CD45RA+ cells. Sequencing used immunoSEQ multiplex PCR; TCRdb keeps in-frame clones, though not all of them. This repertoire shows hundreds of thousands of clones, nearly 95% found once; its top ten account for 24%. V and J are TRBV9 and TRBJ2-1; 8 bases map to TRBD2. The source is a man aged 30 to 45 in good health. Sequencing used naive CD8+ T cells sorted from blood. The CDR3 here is CASSPRSSGRGSYNEQFF. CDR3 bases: TGTGCCAGCAGCCCCAGATCCAGCGGGAGAGGATCCTACAATGAGCAGTTCTTC.